This T cell receptor (beta chain) stems from a study of T-cell memory formation after mild COVID-19. Study context: Most TCR clusters belonged to a single donor.

Turning to this clonotype: Its cognate antigen is unknown.

The study, taken as a whole, reports: Those CD4+ clones that contracted were mainly in CM and EM (CD8+ ones in EMRA).

This CDR3 has 16 amino acids. Per the germline V gene, CDR1 is MNHEY and CDR2 is SMNVEV (reference sequence). V shed 10 bases, J shed 1 base, and the junction held 12 bases outside the gene matches. A 5'RACE reaction primed in the constant segment made cDNA libraries of TCR alpha and TCR beta, and these carried sample barcodes and UMIs. In TCRdb, the 5' RACE reads were re-called with MiXCR into one record per CDR3 protein. Among fewer than 300,000 distinct CDR3 sequences listed, over 15% were seen once. The sequenced material came from PBMCs or a T cell subset sorted from them (not recorded which). The chain recombines TRBV27 with TRBJ1-5, with 8 positions matching TRBD1. This clonotype was obtained from a man aged 18-30 years who had mild COVID-19 (a few samples of this study predate the infection). Cell type and time point are not known. Written as DNA, the CDR3 is TGTGCCACCCCTTTTCCTCGACAGGGGAGCAATCAGCCCCAGCATTTT. Residues: CATPFPRQGSNQPQHF.